These 18 T cell receptor beta chains were all obtained from the same sample, sequenced in a study of blood T cell dynamics during melanoma immunotherapy. Here immunoSEQ multiplex PCR was the method, and the copy in TCRdb shows in-frame clones only, minus some. The data show approximately 4,900 clones, approximately 86% seen once. Time point indicated: pre-treatment baseline. Sequenced here: blood, sampled from a patient treated with checkpoint blockade. The receptors stem from a human donor with melanoma.

This chain uses TRBV27 with TRBJ2-1, with TRBD1 identical over 12 bases. CDR1 MNHEY and CDR2 SMNVEV come from the germline V gene (reference sequence). After removal of 4 bases from V and 8 bases from J, the junction contained 3 bases not matched to a gene. The CDR3 covers 14 residues. CDR3 DNA: TGTGCCAGCAGTTCAAGGGACAGGGGGCATGAGCAGTTCTTC. Translating gives CASSSRDRGHEQFF.

This sequence joins TRBV6-5 and TRBJ1-1, with unresolved D. CDR1 and CDR2 from the germline V gene are MNHEY and SVGAGI. V was clipped by 0 bases and J by 5 bases, with 10 bases between them. CDR3 length equals 14 residues. The CDR3 sequence: CASSYSSRSTEAFF. CDR3 nucleotides: TGTGCCAGCAGTTACTCTAGTCGGAGTACTGAAGCTTTCTTT.

This clone has only one observation. This chain uses TRBV7-3 with TRBJ2-3; 8 bases agree with TRBD1. This CDR3 region has 14 residues. Germline V gene data show CDR1 as SGHTA and CDR2 as FQGTGA. V dropped 5 bases and J dropped 5; count of bases not matched to a gene: 6. CDR3 region: CASSTQGAGDTQYF. In nucleotides, the CDR3 is TGTGCCAGCAGCACGCAGGGGGCAGGAGATACGCAGTATTTT.

The chain recombines TRBV15 with TRBJ2-5, with D perhaps TRBD2 (6 bases). V shed 5 bases and J shed 5 bases, with 15 bases lying between them. The CDR3 spans 14 residues. Germline V gene data show CDR1 as LNHNV and CDR2 as YYDKDF (reference sequence). CDR3 amino acids: CATSLPWEAETQYF. As DNA, the CDR3 is TGTGCCACCAGCCTCCCTTGGGAGGCGGAGACCCAGTACTTC.

This clone was seen a single time. The V call is TRBV6-6, the J call TRBJ2-5; 7 nucleotides match TRBD2. The germline gives CDR1 MNHNY, CDR2 SVGAGI (reference sequence). The CDR3 covers 12 residues. Trimming removed 9 bases from V and 2 bases from J; junction bases left unmatched: 3. The DNA for the CDR3 is TGTGCCAGTACCGGGGGGCAAGAGACCCAGTACTTC. This codes for CASTGGQETQYF.

This chain connects TRBV7-2 to TRBJ1-3; 7 nucleotides align to TRBD1. Germline CDR1 is SGHTA and CDR2 is FQGNSA. The CDR3 loop spans 14 amino acids. DNA for the CDR3: TGTGCAGCAGCTTTAGGGACAGATAAAAACACCATATATTTT. This encodes CAAALGTDKNTIYF.

The chain employs TRBV19 and TRBJ1-3, with D uncertain. Germline-derived CDR1 and CDR2 are LNHDA and SQIVND (reference sequence). CDR3 length: 15 residues. The V and J ends lost 9 bases and 0 bases respectively, with 15 bases between them. The chain's CDR3 is CASKTTFSSGNTIYF. CDR3 in DNA: TGTGCCAGCAAGACTACGTTCAGCTCTGGAAACACCATATATTTT.

V gene TRBV29-1 combines with J gene TRBJ2-1; D may correspond to TRBD1 or TRBD2 (5 bases each). Deletions cut 3 bases from V and 4 bases from J, with 13 bases between. The germline CDR1 and CDR2 sequences are SQVTM and ANQGSEA. The CDR3 runs to 14 residues. The CDR3 DNA is TGCAGCGTTGACAGGGACCGATATTACAATGAGCAGTTCTTC. This codes for CSVDRDRYYNEQFF.

The J gene is TRBJ1-6, the V gene TRBV19; 10 bases align to TRBD1. The CDR3 runs 15 residues. Germline trimming cut 6 bases from V and 11 bases from J; bases unmatched to any gene: 10. CDR1 and CDR2 (germline): LNHDA, SQIVND (reference sequence). CDR3 sequence reads: CASRGGTGAYPPLHF. CDR3 DNA sequence: TGTGCCAGTAGAGGGGGGACAGGGGCATATCCACCCCTCCACTTT.

The chain couples TRBV29-1 to TRBJ2-3; D may be TRBD2 (5 bases). Per the germline V gene, CDR1 is SQVTM and CDR2 is ANQGSEA. The ends were cut back, 4 bases at V and 0 bases at J, with 20 bases in the middle. The CDR3 runs to 17 residues. In nucleotides, the CDR3 is TGCAGCGTTGTCATGGGGATAAGCGGAGCTAGCACAGATACGCAGTATTTT. Translating it yields CSVVMGISGASTDTQYF.

This chain links TRBV5-1 with TRBJ2-7; 9 bases fit TRBD2. Germline-derived CDR1 and CDR2 are SGHRS and YFSETQ. V dropped 0 bases and J dropped 3; count of bases not matched to a gene: 4. This CDR3 is 15 amino acids long. This chain's CDR3 is CASSLVLAGNYEQYF. Here the CDR3 DNA reads TGCGCCAGCAGCTTGGTACTAGCGGGCAACTACGAGCAGTACTTC.

This chain uses TRBV2 with TRBJ1-5; 7 nucleotides agree with TRBD1. V lost 6 bases, J lost 5 bases, and 16 bases stayed unmatched. The length of the CDR3 is 17 residues. From germline, CDR1 is SNHLY and CDR2 FYNNEI. In DNA, the CDR3 is TGTGCCAGCAGCCCGCACGGGGGAGGGGGCTCTGATCAGCCCCAGCATTTT. Amino acids: CASSPHGGGGSDQPQHF.

The chain employs TRBV5-6 and TRBJ2-1; TRBD2 matches 9 bases. J was trimmed by 11 bases and V by 0 bases; bases with no gene match: 6. The germline CDR1 and CDR2 sequences are SGHDT and YYEEEE. The CDR3 loop spans 14 amino acids. CDR3 coding DNA: TGTGCCAGCAGCTTGGGCGGGAGGGCCGTTCAGCAGTTCTTC. Residues: CASSLGGRAVQQFF.

This chain uses TRBV14 with TRBJ2-5; D call uncertain. In germline, CDR1 is SGHDN, CDR2 FVKESK. V was shortened by 2 bases and J by 5 bases, with 6 bases between the two germline ends. The CDR3 is made up of 12 amino acids. This CDR3 reads CASSQNRETQYF. For the CDR3, the DNA is TGTGCCAGCAGCCAAAATCGGGAGACCCAGTACTTC.

The chain joins TRBV5-1 to TRBJ2-1; no clear D gene. V shed 1 base and J shed 9 bases, with 5 bases lying between them. The CDR3 has 11 amino acids. In germline, CDR1 is SGHRS, CDR2 YFSETQ. CDR3 sequence (DNA): TGCGCCAGCAGCTTGACTGGTGAGCAGTTCTTC. Amino acids: CASSLTGEQFF.

The CDR3 DNA follows: TGTGCCAGTAGTGGCTGGGGACAGTCCTACGAGCAGTACTTC. This translates into CASSGWGQSYEQYF. The chain carries TRBV19 and TRBJ2-7; 7 nucleotides align to TRBD1. This CDR3 has 14 residues. Germline assignment: CDR1 LNHDA and CDR2 SQIVND (reference sequence). With V trimmed by 5 bases and J by 1 base, 5 bases remained unmatched.

This clone was seen once. The V and J genes are TRBV6-6 and TRBJ1-5, with 7 bases fitting TRBD1. With 6 bases clipped from V and 5 bases from J, the junction kept 4 bases outside the gene matches. The germline V gene has CDR1 MNHNY and CDR2 SVGAGI (reference sequence). The CDR3 totals 13 residues. The CDR3 loop reads CASRADRDQPQHF. For the CDR3, the DNA is TGTGCCAGCAGAGCAGACAGGGATCAGCCCCAGCATTTT.

The sample holds a few counts of this clone. The chain has TRBV10-3 and TRBJ1-2; no clear D. CDR3 length: 13 amino acids. V was cut by 5 bases and J by 4 bases, with 11 bases left in between. From germline, CDR1 is ENHRY and CDR2 SYGVKD. This chain's CDR3 is CAISTGEVYGYTF. The CDR3 DNA reads as TGTGCCATCAGTACCGGGGAGGTCTATGGCTACACCTTC.